Listed below are T cell receptor beta chains from one sample, sequenced in a study of blood T cell repertoires in COVID-19. Only in-frame clones appear in the TCRdb table, and some are missing; sequencing was by immunoSEQ multiplex PCR. The sample shows around 280,000 clones, nearly 90% of them seen only once. The sequencing input was peripheral blood. These receptors came from a woman in her thirties with COVID-19, enrolled during active disease. The CDR3 runs from the conserved cysteine through the conserved F or W. D genes are given only for firm matches. Clone size, where shown, is once, few, many, or a class for clones that have expanded.

V gene	CDR3 length	J gene	clone size	D gene	CDR3 protein	CDR3 DNA
TRBV6-5	15	TRBJ2-3	.	TRBD2	CASRYGTSGTDTQYF	TGTGCCAGCCGATATGGAACTAGCGGCACAGATACGCAGTATTTT
TRBV4-1	15	TRBJ1-6	.	.	CASTTSEGSNSPLHF	TGCGCCAGCACCACAAGCGAGGGAAGCAATTCACCCCTCCACTTT
TRBV14	15	TRBJ1-3	.	.	CASSQVGSSGNTIYF	TGTGCCAGCAGCCAAGTGGGGAGCTCTGGAAACACCATATATTTT
TRBV29-1	13	TRBJ2-2	.	.	CSVLPRFPGELFF	TGCAGCGTTCTCCCTAGATTTCCCGGGGAGCTGTTTTTT
TRBV19	13	TRBJ1-2	.	.	CASSPFGAYGYTF	TGTGCCAGTAGCCCCTTTGGGGCCTATGGCTACACCTTC
TRBV16	17	TRBJ1-1	.	TRBD1	CASSPLQGDTENTEAFF	TGTGCCAGCAGCCCCTTACAGGGGGATACGGAGAACACTGAAGCTTTCTTT
TRBV5-1	15	TRBJ1-2	once	.	CASSFGAVANYGYTF	TGCGCCAGCAGCTTTGGGGCAGTAGCTAACTATGGCTACACCTTC
TRBV6-6	16	TRBJ1-5	few	TRBD1	CASSPRDRGKRQPQHF	TGTGCCAGCAGTCCCCGGGACAGGGGAAAAAGGCAGCCCCAGCATTTT
TRBV5-4	14	TRBJ1-2	.	TRBD1	CASSATQGSYGYTF	TGTGCCAGCAGCGCAACACAGGGGAGCTATGGCTACACCTTC
TRBV28	13	TRBJ1-2	.	TRBD1	CASSSTGDYGYTF	TGTGCCAGCAGTTCCACAGGGGACTATGGCTACACCTTC
TRBV6-5	16	TRBJ2-1	.	TRBD2	CASSYSLAGGYNEQFF	TGTGCCAGCAGTTACTCACTAGCGGGGGGTTACAATGAGCAGTTCTTC
TRBV19	14	TRBJ2-7	.	TRBD1	CASSPGTGVYEQYF	TGTGCCAGTAGCCCCGGGACAGGTGTCTACGAGCAGTACTTC
TRBV5-1	16	TRBJ2-3	.	TRBD2	CASSLRPSGGTDTQYF	TGCGCCAGCAGCTTGAGGCCTAGCGGGGGGACAGATACGCAGTATTTT
TRBV7-2	13	TRBJ1-1	.	.	CASRGQPNTEAFF	TGTGCCAGCAGGGGGCAGCCTAACACTGAAGCTTTCTTT
TRBV24-1	14	TRBJ2-7	.	.	CATSDAGPYYEQYF	TGTGCCACCAGTGACGCAGGGCCATACTACGAGCAGTACTTC
TRBV3-1/TRBV3-2	17	TRBJ2-3	.	.	CASSQVMGATGTDTQYF	TGTGCCAGCAGCCAAGTAATGGGGGCTACCGGGACAGATACGCAGTATTTT
TRBV15	15	TRBJ2-1	.	.	CATSPFRGAVNEQFF	TGTGCCACCAGCCCGTTCCGGGGGGCGGTCAATGAGCAGTTCTTC
TRBV7-9	17	TRBJ2-1	.	TRBD2	CASSPASGGSSYNEQFF	TGTGCCAGCAGCCCCGCTAGCGGGGGTAGCTCCTACAATGAGCAGTTCTTC
TRBV27	15	TRBJ1-5	.	.	CASSLSGAPNQPQHF	TGTGCCAGCAGTTTATCAGGGGCCCCCAATCAGCCCCAGCATTTT
TRBV6-6	16	TRBJ1-1	.	.	CASSYDPQGPNTEAFF	TGTGCCAGCAGTTACGACCCCCAGGGTCCGAACACTGAAGCTTTCTTT
TRBV4-1	15	TRBJ1-1	.	TRBD1	CASSQVGTGNTEAFF	TGCGCCAGCAGCCAAGTGGGGACAGGGAACACTGAAGCTTTCTTT
TRBV15	14	TRBJ1-6	.	.	CATSYRANWSPLHF	TGTGCCACCAGTTACAGGGCAAATTGGTCACCCCTCCACTTT
TRBV2	13	TRBJ2-1	.	TRBD1	CASSYGQGDEQFF	TGTGCCAGCAGTTATGGACAGGGCGATGAGCAGTTCTTC
TRBV10-3	13	TRBJ2-3	.	.	CAIREAGTDTQYF	TGTGCCATCAGAGAGGCGGGCACAGATACGCAGTATTTT
TRBV28	15	TRBJ2-3	.	TRBD2	CASSLELADTDTQYF	TGTGCCAGCAGTTTAGAACTAGCGGACACAGATACGCAGTATTTT
TRBV10-1	14	TRBJ1-6	.	TRBD1	CASSDRDRPSPLHF	TGCGCCAGCAGTGACCGGGACAGACCTTCACCCCTCCACTTT
TRBV7-9	14	TRBJ1-1	.	.	CASSHSGGGTEAFF	TGTGCCAGCAGCCACTCGGGTGGCGGCACTGAAGCTTTCTTT
TRBV4-1	15	TRBJ1-6	.	TRBD1	CASSQDSLGQGGCHF	TGCGCCAGCAGCCAAGATTCCTTGGGACAGGGAGGTTGCCACTTT
TRBV2	14	TRBJ1-5	few	.	CASTGFYSNQPQHF	TGTGCCAGCACCGGGTTTTATAGCAATCAGCCCCAGCATTTT
TRBV6-5	14	TRBJ2-7	.	TRBD2	CASSYELAGYEQYF	TGTGCCAGCAGTTACGAACTAGCGGGTTACGAGCAGTACTTC
TRBV12-3/TRBV12-4	12	TRBJ2-7	.	.	CASSPTGNEQYF	TGTGCCAGCAGCCCCACAGGGAACGAGCAGTACTTC
TRBV7-2	15	TRBJ2-7	.	TRBD1	CASSKGPGQSYEQYF	TGTGCCAGCAGCAAGGGACCGGGACAGTCCTACGAGCAGTACTTC
TRBV2	14	TRBJ2-3	.	TRBD2	CASSQGLAADTQYF	TGTGCCAGCAGTCAAGGACTAGCCGCGGATACGCAGTATTTT
TRBV7-8	17	TRBJ1-1	.	TRBD1	CASSRKAGDRAIAEAFF	TGTGCCAGCAGCCGAAAAGCAGGGGACAGGGCTATCGCTGAAGCTTTCTTT
TRBV7-8	15	TRBJ1-5	.	.	CASSLVAGIVQPQHF	TGTGCCAGCAGCTTAGTGGCAGGGATTGTCCAGCCCCAGCATTTT
TRBV11-3	16	TRBJ2-3	.	TRBD1	CASSSRQGPSTDTQYF	TGTGCCAGCAGCTCCCGACAGGGGCCAAGCACAGATACGCAGTATTTT
TRBV12-3/TRBV12-4	13	TRBJ2-3	.	.	CASSFFVGDTQYF	TGTGCCAGCAGTTTCTTTGTTGGCGATACGCAGTATTTT
TRBV5-1	15	TRBJ2-2	.	.	CASSLGPLGTGELFF	TGCGCCAGCAGCTTGGGCCCCCTCGGGACCGGGGAGCTGTTTTTT
TRBV10-3	15	TRBJ1-5	.	TRBD1	CAISVTGGADQPQHF	TGTGCCATCAGCGTGACAGGGGGCGCAGATCAGCCCCAGCATTTT
TRBV5-4	17	TRBJ2-5	.	TRBD1	CASSPLNPQGAEETQYF	TGTGCCAGCAGCCCCTTAAATCCACAGGGGGCAGAAGAGACCCAGTACTTC
TRBV6-1	16	TRBJ1-6	.	.	CASSELRGAGDSPLHF	TGTGCCAGCAGTGAATTGCGGGGGGCAGGGGATTCACCCCTCCACTTT
TRBV13	11	TRBJ1-2	.	.	CASSFSPGYTF	TGTGCCAGCAGCTTCTCCCCTGGCTACACCTTC